The T cell receptor beta chain under discussion was sequenced for a study of blood T cell repertoires in COVID-19. Study summary: Nucleic acid was either cDNA or gDNA, and it came from T cells, B-cell-depleted T cells, or PBMCs.

Under the authors' procedure: The authors estimated nucleated cell counts from reference gene primer amplification. Profiled with immunoSEQ multiplex PCR; TCRdb holds only in-frame clones, not every one. The V and J calls and clone size are taken from that table; D and trimming were inferred from the DNA. The sample lists some 240,000 clones; 84% were seen once. Germline V gene sequence: CDR1 SGHRS, CDR2 YFSETQ. The V end was cut by 5 bases, the J end by 5 bases, with 11 bases between. The CDR3 loop spans 13 amino acids. This receptor was taken from a middle-aged woman who had recovered from COVID-19. What was sequenced was peripheral blood. The rearrangement links TRBV5-1 to TRBJ2-1, with a possible D match to TRBD1 (6 bases). The CDR3 loop reads CASSLDRNNEQFF. For the CDR3, the DNA is TGCGCCAGCAGTCTGGACAGAAACAATGAGCAGTTCTTC.